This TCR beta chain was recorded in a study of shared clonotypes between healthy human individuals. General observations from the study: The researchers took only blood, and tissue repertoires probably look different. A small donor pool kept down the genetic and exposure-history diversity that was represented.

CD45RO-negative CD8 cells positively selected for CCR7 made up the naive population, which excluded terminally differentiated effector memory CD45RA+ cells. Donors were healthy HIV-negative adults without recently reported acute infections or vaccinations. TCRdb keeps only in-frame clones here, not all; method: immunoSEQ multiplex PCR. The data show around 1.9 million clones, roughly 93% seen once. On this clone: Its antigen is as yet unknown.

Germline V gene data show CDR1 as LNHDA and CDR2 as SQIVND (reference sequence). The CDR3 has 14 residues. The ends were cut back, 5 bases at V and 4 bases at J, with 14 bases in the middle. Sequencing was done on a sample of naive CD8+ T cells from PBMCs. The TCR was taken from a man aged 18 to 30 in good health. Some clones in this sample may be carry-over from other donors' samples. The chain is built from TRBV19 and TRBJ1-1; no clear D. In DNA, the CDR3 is TGTGCCAGTAGTCCCGGTCAGAGAGGCACTGAAGCTTTCTTT. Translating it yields CASSPGQRGTEAFF.